These 20 T cell receptor beta chains were all obtained from the same sample, sequenced in a study of lymphopenia after photon versus proton radiotherapy. Produced via immunoSEQ multiplex PCR; TCRdb's table is partial and in-frame only. The sample consists of around 26,000 clones, 81% of them appearing once. The material sequenced was peripheral blood, taken from a patient treated with photon-based radiotherapy. All receptors derive from a man between 50 and 59 years old with gastric cancer.

The chain joins TRBV2 to TRBJ2-3; D uncertain. Germline assignment: CDR1 SNHLY and CDR2 FYNNEI. Trimming took off 7 bases at V and 4 bases at J, with 9 bases between the two ends. This CDR3 spans 12 amino acids. The CDR3 DNA is TGTGCCAGCAAAAGGGAAGCAGATACGCAGTATTTT. Residues: CASKREADTQYF.

V is TRBV10-3 and J is TRBJ2-7, with TRBD1 matching over 7 bases. J lost 2 bases, V lost 0 bases, and 10 bases had no gene match. Looked up from germline, CDR1 is ENHRY and CDR2 is SYGVKD. The CDR3 extends over 17 amino acids. The CDR3 DNA is TGTGCCATCAGTGAGTCCAATCGACAGGGCGAACCCTACGAGCAGTACGTC. This gives the protein CAISESNRQGEPYEQYV.

The chain recombines TRBV6-6 with TRBJ2-1; TRBD1 is a possible D gene (7 bases). The CDR3 has 13 amino acids. Trimming took off 7 bases at V and 7 bases at J, with 14 bases between the two ends. The germline CDR1 and CDR2 sequences are MNHNY and SVGAGI (reference sequence). The CDR3 reads CASIPTGRNEQFF. As DNA, the CDR3 is TGTGCCAGCATACCGACAGGGAGGAATGAGCAGTTCTTC.

The chain combines TRBV11-2 with TRBJ2-5; D call uncertain. The CDR3 sequence is 11 residues long. Germline V gene lookup returns CDR1 SGHAT and CDR2 FQNNGV. The V end was cut by 1 base, the J end by 5 bases, with 2 bases between. CDR3 nucleotides: TGTGCCAGCAGCTTAGGCGAGACCCAGTACTTC. Protein sequence: CASSLGETQYF.

The chain recombines TRBV7-8 with TRBJ2-7; D remains ambiguous. The V gene's germline CDR1 is SGHVS and CDR2 FQNEAQ. The CDR3 has 13 residues. Trimming left V 1 base short and J 4 bases short, with 8 bases between. CDR3 in DNA: TGTGCCAGCAGCTTAGTAGGGCCATACGAGCAGTACTTC. It codes for CASSLVGPYEQYF.

The rearrangement links TRBV5-1 to TRBJ2-1, with 11 bases aligning to TRBD2. Germline V gene sequence: CDR1 SGHRS, CDR2 YFSETQ. This CDR3 contains 16 residues. J was trimmed by 3 bases and V by 2 bases; bases with no gene match: 4. The DNA for the CDR3 is TGCGCCAGCAGCTTAATGACTAGCGGGGTCTACAATGAGCAGTTCTTC. This sequence encodes CASSLMTSGVYNEQFF. The full variable domain, rest sourced from reference TRBV5-1 and TRBJ2-1, is KAGVTQTPRYLIKTRGQQVTLSCSPISGHRSVSWYQQTPGQGLQFLFEYFSETQRNKGNFPGRFSGRQFSNSRSEMNVSTLELGDSALYLCASSLMTSGVYNEQFFGPGTRLTVL.

This clone was observed a handful of times. The rearrangement joins TRBV10-1 to TRBJ2-7, with TRBD1 matching 12 bases. Germline CDR1 and CDR2: WNHNN and SYGVQD (reference sequence). V gave up 5 bases and J gave up 7 bases; unmatched junction bases: 12. This CDR3 has 16 residues. CDR3 loop: CASSYTRDRGLREQYF. CDR3 sequence (DNA): TGCGCCAGCAGTTACACCCGGGACAGGGGGCTGAGGGAGCAGTACTTC.

J is TRBJ2-3 and V is TRBV25-1, with 11 positions matching TRBD2. With V trimmed by 6 bases and J by 7 bases, 15 bases remained unmatched. This CDR3 spans 17 amino acids. Germline V gives CDR1 MGHDK, CDR2 SYGVNS. CDR3 region: CASSAGTSGTTVNTQYF. In DNA form, the CDR3 reads TGTGCCAGCAGCGCAGGGACTAGCGGAACTACGGTGAATACGCAGTATTTT.

The CDR3 region is CASSVASETGGSTDTQYF. The CDR3 DNA follows: TGTGCCAGCAGCGTAGCGTCGGAAACAGGGGGTAGCACAGATACGCAGTATTTT. This chain connects TRBV9 to TRBJ2-3, with TRBD1 matching over 8 bases. The germline gives CDR1 SGDLS, CDR2 YYNGEE. The CDR3 contains 18 residues. The V segment lost 0 bases and the J segment 0 bases; nucleotides outside the gene matches: 9.

The gene calls are TRBV9 and TRBJ2-3; TRBD2 matches 10 bases. With V trimmed by 0 bases and J by 3 bases, 4 bases remained unmatched. Germline CDR1 SGDLS, CDR2 YYNGEE. The CDR3 length is 16 residues. The CDR3 DNA is TGTGCCAGCAGCGTAGGAGCTAGCGGGGGTACAGATACGCAGTATTTT. Translated: CASSVGASGGTDTQYF.

This clone was seen a few times. The chain combines TRBV6-5 with TRBJ1-4; tentative D call: TRBD1 (5 bases). The CDR3 is 16 amino acids. Trimming shortened V by 0 bases and J by 0 bases, and 8 bases separated the two germline ends. The germline gives CDR1 MNHEY, CDR2 SVGAGI. The CDR3 DNA sequence: TGTGCCAGCAGTTACTCGACAGTTGCAACTAATGAAAAACTGTTTTTT. Amino acids: CASSYSTVATNEKLFF.

The chain joins TRBV29-1 to TRBJ2-1, with D tentatively TRBD1 (6 bases). V was shortened by 7 bases and J by 2 bases, with 12 bases between the two germline ends. CDR1 and CDR2 from the germline V gene are SQVTM and ANQGSEA. This CDR3 has 13 residues. CDR3 amino acids: CSGMGAAYNEQFF. The CDR3 DNA reads TGCAGCGGTATGGGGGCGGCCTACAATGAGCAGTTCTTC.

This clone was seen once. The chain has TRBV7-3 and TRBJ2-1; TRBD2 aligns across 14 bases. Germline trimming cut 5 bases from V and 9 bases from J; bases unmatched to any gene: 6. This CDR3 spans 15 amino acids. The germline gives CDR1 SGHTA, CDR2 FQGTGA. In nucleotides, the CDR3 is TGTGCCAGCAGCCCTCTGGGACTAGCGGGGGTTGAGCAGTTCTTC. It encodes CASSPLGLAGVEQFF.

The sample holds a few counts of this clone. The chain combines TRBV6-4 with TRBJ1-2; 7 positions match TRBD1. Germline-derived CDR1 and CDR2 are MRHNA and SNTAGT. The CDR3 loop spans 16 amino acids. Unmatched junction bases numbered 10, after V lost 2 bases and J lost 4 bases. CDR3 sequence (DNA): TGTGCCAGCAGTGACCTAGCAGGAGGGGGCAGCTATGGCTACACCTTC. It translates to CASSDLAGGGSYGYTF.

This clone was recorded only once. The chain combines TRBV15 with TRBJ2-3; perhaps TRBD1 as D (6 bases). Per germline, CDR1 LNHNV and CDR2 YYDKDF (reference sequence). The V gene lost 3 bases and the J gene lost 4 bases, with 14 bases spanning the gap. The CDR3 runs to 15 residues. The CDR3 sequence is CATSRRFTGSDTQYF. The CDR3 bases are TGTGCCACCAGCAGGAGATTTACAGGGTCAGATACGCAGTATTTT.

The chain uses TRBV14 and TRBJ1-2; TRBD1 aligns across 7 bases. From germline, CDR1 is SGHDN and CDR2 FVKESK. The CDR3 spans 12 residues. The trim removed 8 bases at V and 8 bases at J, leaving 8 bases unmatched. The CDR3 reads CASSIDREGYTF. DNA of the CDR3: TGTGCCAGCTCTATCGACAGGGAGGGCTACACCTTC.

The V call is TRBV2, the J call TRBJ2-4, with a weak D call TRBD2 (6 bases). CDR1 and CDR2 (germline): SNHLY, FYNNEI. The CDR3 totals 15 residues. V lost 7 bases and J 0 bases, leaving 13 bases between the germline ends. The CDR3 DNA reads TGTGCCAGCACGGAGGGGCCAATAGCCAAAAACATTCAGTACTTC. It specifies CASTEGPIAKNIQYF.

This clone occurred a few times. This chain connects TRBV30 to TRBJ2-2; 8 bases agree with TRBD2. The CDR3 contains 15 residues. CDR1 and CDR2 from the germline V gene are GTSNPN and SVGIG (reference sequence). V gave up 2 bases and J gave up 4 bases; unmatched junction bases: 6. The CDR3 sequence is CAWSPGGPGTGELFF. The CDR3 DNA follows: TGTGCCTGGAGTCCGGGGGGGCCGGGCACCGGGGAGCTGTTTTTT.

The V gene is TRBV6-5, the J gene TRBJ2-7, with a possible D match to TRBD1 (6 bases). V shed 6 bases and J shed 12 bases, with 15 bases lying between them. CDR3 length: 11 residues. Germline V gene lookup returns CDR1 MNHEY and CDR2 SVGAGI. This chain's CDR3 is CASRRDRLMYV. The DNA of the CDR3 is TGTGCCAGCAGACGAGACAGGTTGATGTACGTC.

This sequence joins TRBV5-5 and TRBJ2-7; 9 nucleotides match TRBD1. The germline CDR1 and CDR2 sequences are SGHKS and YYEKEE (reference sequence). The CDR3 totals 15 residues. Trimming at V came to 7 bases and at J to 5 bases, leaving 13 bases not matched to a gene. CDR3: CASHWGTGFSNEQYF. CDR3 DNA: TGTGCCAGCCACTGGGGGACAGGGTTTTCCAACGAGCAGTACTTC. Looking up the rest from reference TRBV5-5 and TRBJ2-7 gives the full variable domain: DAGVTQSPTHLIKTRGQQVTLRCSPISGHKSVSWYQQVLGQGPQFIFQYYEKEERGRGNFPDRFSARQFPNYSSELNVNALLLGDSALYLCASHWGTGFSNEQYFGPGTRLTVT.